This TCR beta chain emerged from a study of OX40 agonist ivuxolimab in advanced cancers. Study overall: Patients received ivuxolimab, an agonistic anti-OX40 (CD134) antibody.

With baseline, cycle 4 day 1, and cycle 7 day 1 as timepoints, blood was sampled. Germline CDR1 and CDR2: MGHDK and SYGVNS. This CDR3 spans 18 amino acids. The V gene lost 2 bases and the J gene lost 4 bases, with 18 bases spanning the gap. Here immunoSEQ multiplex PCR was the method, and the copy in TCRdb shows in-frame clones only, minus some. The profile covers some 54,000 clones, with about four fifths appearing a single time and roughly 1.2% taken by the ten largest. The source material was CD4+ or CD8+ T cells sorted from blood, sampled in a trial of the OX40 agonist ivuxolimab. The TCR originated in an adult with an advanced solid tumor such as melanoma, head and neck, liver or kidney cancer. The chain is built from TRBV25-1 and TRBJ2-6; the D gene is possibly TRBD2 (7 bases). CDR3 loop: CASSEEDFGGLGANVLTF. The CDR3 DNA is TGTGCCAGCAGTGAAGAAGATTTCGGGGGGCTCGGGGCCAACGTCCTGACTTTC.